A selection of T cell receptor beta chains follows, all from one sample in a study of blood T cell repertoires in COVID-19. The table came from immunoSEQ multiplex PCR; TCRdb's copy has only in-frame clones and leaves some out. The sample consists of around 140,000 clones, about 87% of them appearing once. The sample consisted of PBMCs or T cells enriched from blood (not recorded which). These receptors were obtained from a man in his forties or fifties in a cohort exposed to, infected with or recovered from COVID-19 (not recorded which). CDR3s include the opening cysteine and the closing phenylalanine or tryptophan. The D gene is left open where the match is weak. Some rows have no size entry. The others give once, few or many, or a class for an expanded clone.

J gene | clone size | V gene | D gene | CDR3 protein | CDR3 DNA
TRBJ1-6 | NA | TRBV28 | NA | CASGESPPLHF | TGTGCCAGCGGGGAGAGTCCACCCCTCCACTTT
TRBJ2-7 | NA | TRBV19 | NA | CASSIDQTRHEQYF | TGTGCCAGTAGTATAGATCAGACAAGGCACGAGCAGTACTTC
TRBJ1-4 | NA | TRBV7-2 | TRBD1 | CASSFTGGEDEKLFF | TGTGCCAGCAGTTTTACAGGGGGCGAGGATGAAAAACTGTTTTTT
TRBJ2-7 | NA | TRBV13 | TRBD2 | CASSLGGGAEEQYF | TGTGCCAGCAGCTTGGGCGGGGGGGCAGAGGAGCAGTACTTC
TRBJ2-1 | few | TRBV24-1 | TRBD2 | CATSAGSGISSYNEQFF | TGTGCCACCAGTGCGGGTAGCGGGATCAGCTCCTACAATGAGCAGTTCTTC
TRBJ1-2 | NA | TRBV6-5 | TRBD1 | CASSYDRAGGYTF | TGTGCCAGCAGTTACGACAGGGCCGGGGGCTACACCTTC
TRBJ1-5 | NA | TRBV9 | NA | CASSVDSSNQPQHF | TGTGCCAGCAGCGTAGACAGCAGCAATCAGCCCCAGCATTTT
TRBJ1-1 | NA | TRBV3-1/TRBV3-2 | NA | CASSQDWGGYTEAFF | TGTGCCAGCAGCCAAGATTGGGGGGGATATACTGAAGCTTTCTTT
TRBJ1-5 | NA | TRBV19 | NA | CASSPPSNQPQHF | TGTGCCAGTAGTCCCCCGAGCAATCAGCCCCAGCATTTT
TRBJ2-2 | NA | TRBV9 | NA | CASSVAPVGSGELFF | TGTGCCAGCAGCGTAGCTCCGGTGGGGAGCGGGGAGCTGTTTTTT
TRBJ2-3 | NA | TRBV4-1 | TRBD2 | CASSQPGLEDTQYF | TGCGCCAGCAGCCAACCGGGACTAGAGGATACGCAGTATTTT
TRBJ1-3 | NA | TRBV10-3 | NA | CAITGQTSGNTIYF | TGTGCCATCACCGGACAGACCTCTGGAAACACCATATATTTT
TRBJ1-3 | NA | TRBV10-3 | TRBD1 | CAISEDRGVKGNTIYF | TGTGCCATCAGTGAGGACAGGGGTGTGAAAGGAAACACCATATATTTT
TRBJ2-7 | NA | TRBV24-1 | NA | CATSDGRNEQYF | TGTGCCACCAGTGACGGGAGAAACGAGCAGTACTTC
TRBJ1-2 | NA | TRBV7-2 | NA | CASSLNRNYGYTF | TGTGCCAGCAGCTTAAACAGAAACTATGGCTACACCTTC
TRBJ1-4 | NA | TRBV11-2 | NA | CASAGGQVEKLFF | TGTGCCAGCGCCGGGGGGCAGGTTGAAAAACTGTTTTTT
TRBJ1-2 | NA | TRBV7-2 | NA | CASSIPQHYGYTF | TGTGCCAGCAGCATCCCACAGCACTATGGCTACACCTTC
TRBJ2-3 | NA | TRBV30 | NA | CAWSGPIDTQYF | TGTGCCTGGAGTGGGCCCATAGATACGCAGTATTTT
TRBJ2-1 | NA | TRBV24-1 | NA | CATRTGSEQFF | TGTGCCACCAGAACGGGGAGTGAGCAGTTCTTC
TRBJ2-7 | NA | TRBV5-1 | NA | CASSIGNQGPDEQYF | TGCGCCAGCAGCATAGGAAACCAGGGGCCCGACGAGCAGTACTTC
TRBJ1-6 | NA | TRBV19 | NA | CASSPGILVDSPLHF | TGTGCCAGTAGTCCCGGGATTTTGGTTGATTCACCCCTCCACTTT
TRBJ1-2 | NA | TRBV27 | NA | CASSFLGAQNYGYTF | TGTGCCAGCAGTTTCCTGGGGGCTCAAAACTATGGCTACACCTTC
TRBJ1-2 | NA | TRBV19 | TRBD1 | CASSIGDRDNYGYTF | TGTGCCAGTAGTATTGGTGACAGGGATAACTATGGCTACACCTTC
TRBJ2-7 | NA | TRBV7-6 | NA | CASSSGVGRDSYEQYF | TGTGCCAGCAGCTCGGGGGTGGGACGGGACTCCTACGAGCAGTACTTC
TRBJ1-2 | once | TRBV28 | TRBD1 | CASSLLGQGDYGYTF | TGTGCCAGCAGTTTACTAGGACAGGGAGACTATGGCTACACCTTC
TRBJ2-1 | NA | TRBV7-8 | TRBD2 | CASSLQTSGSHNEQFF | TGTGCCAGCAGCCTCCAAACTAGCGGGAGCCACAATGAGCAGTTCTTC
TRBJ2-3 | NA | TRBV14 | TRBD2 | CASSQDLAGGTDTQYF | TGTGCCAGCAGCCAAGATCTAGCGGGGGGCACAGATACGCAGTATTTT
TRBJ1-4 | few | TRBV10-3 | NA | CAISDSLGGNEKLFF | TGTGCCATCAGTGACTCTTTAGGGGGTAATGAAAAACTGTTTTTT
TRBJ2-7 | few | TRBV7-9 | TRBD1 | CASSLRDSHSYEQYF | TGTGCCAGCAGCCTCCGGGACAGTCACTCCTACGAGCAGTACTTC
TRBJ1-6 | many | TRBV6-5 | NA | CASSYSEDSPLHF | TGTGCCAGCAGTTACTCCGAGGATTCACCCCTCCACTTT
TRBJ2-5 | NA | TRBV6-2/TRBV6-3 | TRBD2 | CASRPDLLADRLSTQYF | TGTGCCAGCAGACCTGACCTACTAGCGGACCGATTGTCGACCCAGTACTTC
TRBJ2-7 | NA | TRBV15 | TRBD2 | CATSRAGLAGSDEQYF | TGTGCCACCAGCAGAGCGGGTCTAGCGGGGTCCGACGAGCAGTACTTC
TRBJ2-5 | NA | TRBV3-1/TRBV3-2 | TRBD2 | CASSQSAGVAETQYF | TGTGCCAGCAGCCAGTCAGCGGGAGTTGCGGAGACCCAGTACTTC
TRBJ1-3 | NA | TRBV7-2 | TRBD1 | CASSSGQAEGNTIYF | TGTGCCAGCAGCTCGGGACAGGCTGAGGGAAACACCATATATTTT
TRBJ1-6 | NA | TRBV11-2 | TRBD1 | CASSPQTGNSPLHF | TGTGCCAGCAGCCCCCAGACAGGGAATTCACCCCTCCACTTT
TRBJ1-2 | NA | TRBV5-1 | NA | CASSLGRGSDGYTF | TGCGCCAGCAGCTTAGGCAGGGGCTCGGATGGCTACACCTTC
TRBJ2-1 | once | TRBV10-3 | NA | CAISDMRAAYNEQFF | TGTGCCATCAGTGATATGAGGGCAGCCTACAATGAGCAGTTCTTC
TRBJ1-2 | NA | TRBV18 | NA | CASSPDSPNYGYTF | TGTGCCAGCTCACCGGACAGCCCAAACTATGGCTACACCTTC
TRBJ1-5 | NA | TRBV19 | TRBD1 | CAIAQGEGQPQHF | TGTGCCATTGCCCAGGGGGAAGGCCAGCCCCAGCATTTT
TRBJ2-1 | few | TRBV9 | NA | CASSVAGVSYNEQFF | TGTGCCAGCAGCGTAGCGGGAGTCTCCTACAATGAGCAGTTCTTC
TRBJ1-2 | NA | TRBV18 | NA | CASSPEGVYGYTF | TGTGCCAGCTCACCTGAGGGGGTCTATGGCTACACCTTC
TRBJ1-1 | NA | TRBV4-3 | NA | CASSQDLGDLNTEAFF | TGCGCCAGCAGCCAAGATTTAGGGGATTTGAACACTGAAGCTTTCTTT
TRBJ2-1 | NA | TRBV5-4 | NA | CASSPGDAWDPYNEQFF | TGTGCCAGCAGCCCGGGGGACGCTTGGGACCCTTACAATGAGCAGTTCTTC
TRBJ1-2 | NA | TRBV10-1 | TRBD1 | CASSGQGTYGYTF | TGCGCCAGCAGCGGACAGGGGACCTATGGCTACACCTTC
TRBJ1-4 | NA | TRBV19 | NA | CASQRADATNEKLFF | TGTGCCAGCCAGAGGGCCGACGCAACTAATGAAAAACTGTTTTTT
TRBJ1-2 | NA | TRBV24-1 | NA | CATSDGDTDIDGYTF | TGTGCCACCAGTGATGGGGACACCGATATTGATGGCTACACCTTC
TRBJ2-1 | NA | TRBV7-9 | TRBD2 | CASSLDWSGTNEQFF | TGTGCCAGCAGCTTAGATTGGAGCGGGACTAATGAGCAGTTCTTC
TRBJ2-1 | NA | TRBV6-5 | NA | CASRDNWYNEQFF | TGTGCCAGCAGGGACAATTGGTACAATGAGCAGTTCTTC
TRBJ2-1 | NA | TRBV27 | NA | CASSLGLQLNHNEQFF | TGTGCCAGCAGTTTGGGACTCCAACTTAATCACAATGAGCAGTTCTTC
TRBJ1-5 | few | TRBV6-5 | NA | CASGAQPQHF | TGTGCCAGCGGAGCTCAGCCCCAGCATTTT